Below are 11 T cell receptor beta chains sequenced from a single sample in a study of early T cells in non-severe SARS-CoV-2 infection. TCRdb reanalysed the 5' RACE reads using MiXCR and keeps one entry per CDR3 protein. Of over 45,000 distinct CDR3 sequences in the sample, roughly 10% were seen once. Sequencing was done on a sample of whole blood. The receptors stem from an adult who was a healthcare worker with PCR-confirmed SARS-CoV-2 infection or an uninfected control (not recorded which).

This clonotype was counted many times. The chain couples TRBV4-2 to TRBJ2-1; perhaps D is TRBD1 or TRBD2 (6 bases each). CDR3 size: 18 residues. Germline CDR1 and CDR2: LGHNA and YNFKEQ. V lost 0 bases and J 3 bases, leaving 18 bases between the germline ends. The CDR3 DNA reads TGTGCCAGCAGCCAAGAGGGTAGGGGGGCGGTCCTCTACAATGAGCAGTTCTTC. Protein sequence: CASSQEGRGAVLYNEQFF.

This clonotype was recorded at least ten times. The rearrangement joins TRBV12-3 or TRBV12-4 to TRBJ1-2, with D possibly TRBD1 on 5 matching bases. This CDR3 has 14 amino acids. Trimming left V 6 bases short and J 8 bases short, with 19 bases between. The CDR3: CASSLSRQLWGYTF. The CDR3 DNA follows: TGTGCCAGCAGCCTAAGCCGACAGCTCTGGGGCTACACCTTC.

This clonotype was seen ten or more times. This chain joins TRBV12-3 or TRBV12-4 and TRBJ1-5; D ambiguous. The CDR3 totals 14 residues. Trimming took 3 bases from V and 6 from J, leaving 12 bases between them. The CDR3 DNA is TGTGCCAGCAGTTTGAGGTCTGGTAGTCAGCCCCAGCATTTT. As protein: CASSLRSGSQPQHF.

This clonotype was counted ten times or more. V and J are TRBV12-3 or TRBV12-4 and TRBJ1-1; no definite D call. This CDR3 region has 15 residues. V lost 1 base and J 1 base, leaving 10 bases between the germline ends. The DNA of the CDR3 is TGTGCCAGCAGTTTAGACGGACGGAGGAACACTGAAGCTTTCTTT. Its translation: CASSLDGRRNTEAFF.

The rearrangement joins TRBV5-1 to TRBJ2-5; TRBD2 aligns across 7 bases. Germline V gives CDR1 SGHRS, CDR2 YFSETQ. V was clipped by 4 bases and J by 0 bases; unmatched bases: 6. The CDR3 has 15 amino acids. The CDR3 nucleotides are TGCGCCAGCAGCCGGTGGCGGGAGTACCAAGAGACCCAGTACTTC. This codes for CASSRWREYQETQYF.

The chain uses TRBV9 and TRBJ2-7, with 9 bases aligning to TRBD2. The CDR3 runs to 15 residues. Losses at the gene ends were 0 bases for V and 2 bases for J; bases not matched to a gene: 3. Germline values: CDR1 SGDLS, CDR2 YYNGEE. The CDR3 spells CASSVDPSGAYEQYF. In DNA form, the CDR3 reads TGTGCCAGCAGCGTAGATCCTAGCGGGGCCTACGAGCAGTACTTC. The whole variable domain, filled in from reference TRBV9 and TRBJ2-7, reads DSGVTQTPKHLITATGQRVTLRCSPRSGDLSVYWYQQSLDQGLQFLIQYYNGEERAKGNILERFSAQQFPDLHSELNLSSLELGDSALYFCASSVDPSGAYEQYFGPGTRLTVT.

This clonotype was counted many times. The V call is TRBV27, the J call TRBJ2-2; D remains ambiguous. Trimming took 3 bases from V and 4 from J, leaving 9 bases between them. Germline CDR1 is MNHEY and CDR2 is SMNVEV (reference sequence). CDR3 length: 14 residues. This CDR3 reads CASSFQLRTGELFF. Written as DNA, the CDR3 is TGTGCCAGCAGTTTTCAGTTACGCACCGGGGAGCTGTTTTTT.

This clonotype has a count of ten or more. The rearrangement links TRBV11-1 to TRBJ2-1; TRBD2 might be the D (5 bases). V lost 1 base and J lost 9, with 22 bases in between. The CDR3 loop spans 17 amino acids. Germline V gives CDR1 SGHAT, CDR2 FQDESV (reference sequence). The CDR3 DNA reads as TGTGCCAGCAGCTTAGTGAGGGCCAATCCCTCGCGATTTGAGCAGTTCTTC. This encodes CASSLVRANPSRFEQFF.

Many counts were recorded for this clonotype. The chain employs TRBV19 and TRBJ2-1; TRBD2 agrees at 9 bases. Germline V gene data show CDR1 as LNHDA and CDR2 as SQIVND (reference sequence). Losses at the gene ends were 2 bases for V and 5 bases for J; bases not matched to a gene: 4. This CDR3 contains 15 residues. CDR3 sequence (DNA): TGTGCCAGTAGTATACGGGCGGGAGGGAACAATGAGCAGTTCTTC. This translates into CASSIRAGGNNEQFF.

There are many counts of this clonotype. The chain links TRBV6-2 or TRBV6-3 to TRBJ2-1; 7 bases line up with TRBD2. This CDR3 is 16 amino acids long. J was trimmed by 0 bases and V by 0 bases; bases with no gene match: 2. From germline, CDR1 is MNHEY and CDR2 SVGEGT. The CDR3 spells CASSYSRGSSYNEQFF. In DNA, the CDR3 is TGTGCCAGCAGTTACTCGCGGGGGAGCTCCTACAATGAGCAGTTCTTC.

This clonotype was observed once. J is TRBJ1-1 and V is TRBV6-5; the match to TRBD1 covers 7 bases. Germline CDR1 MNHEY, CDR2 SVGAGI. V shed 4 bases, J shed 3 bases, and the junction held 11 bases outside the gene matches. CDR3 length: 16 residues. For the CDR3, the DNA is TGTGCCAGCAGTTCTCGACAGGGCGTTCTGGACACTGAAGCTTTCTTT. Amino acids: CASSSRQGVLDTEAFF.